This TCR beta chain stems from a study of blood T cell repertoires in COVID-19. The overall study: There were acute and convalescent COVID-19 samples, and they came from the United States, Italy and Spain. T cells, B-cell-depleted T cells, or PBMCs supplied cDNA or gDNA.

The ends were cut back, 3 bases at V and 8 bases at J, with 5 bases in the middle. Per the germline V gene, CDR1 is SGHVS and CDR2 is FNYEAQ. This CDR3 region has 12 residues. Authors' methods: Estimates of nucleated cell counts were drawn from the amplification of reference gene primers. The method was immunoSEQ multiplex PCR; TCRdb's version includes in-frame clones alone and lacks a portion of them. V, J and clone size are those of that table, while D and trimming were read from the DNA. The table shows some 240,000 clones, with roughly four fifths occurring only once. Material: peripheral blood. This TCR was recovered from a woman aged 70-85 years with COVID-19, enrolled during active disease. The chain has TRBV7-6 and TRBJ1-6; D is undetermined. Here the CDR3 reads CASSFFDSPLHF. DNA for the CDR3: TGTGCCAGCAGCTTTTTCGATTCACCCCTCCACTTT.